The rows below give T cell receptor beta chains drawn from one sample of a study of blood T cell repertoires in COVID-19. Clones were read by immunoSEQ multiplex PCR, and TCRdb kept only the in-frame ones, dropping some. The sample consists of under 300,000 clones, around 86% of them appearing once. Sequencing input: PBMCs or T cells enriched from blood (not recorded which). The receptors originated from a woman between 40 and 50 years old with acute COVID-19. CDR3s include the opening cysteine and the closing phenylalanine or tryptophan. The order of the fields is J gene, clone size, V gene, D gene, CDR3 protein, CDR3 DNA. A D gene is named only where the DNA matches it firmly. A clone size is listed for some rows: how often the clone was seen (once, few, many), or a class if it is expanded.

J gene: TRBJ1-1; clone size: -; V gene: TRBV7-8; D gene: -; CDR3 protein: CASSLRGNTEAFF; CDR3 DNA: TGTGCCAGCAGCCTAAGGGGGAACACTGAAGCTTTCTTT
J gene: TRBJ1-2; clone size: -; V gene: TRBV7-3; D gene: -; CDR3 protein: CASKKHQPPQGKWHGYTF; CDR3 DNA: TGTGCCAGCAAGAAACACCAACCCCCACAGGGCAAATGGCATGGCTACACCTTC
J gene: TRBJ2-5; clone size: -; V gene: TRBV7-6; D gene: -; CDR3 protein: CASSLVAGRSETQYF; CDR3 DNA: TGTGCCAGCAGCTTAGTGGCGGGGCGTAGCGAGACCCAGTACTTC
J gene: TRBJ2-7; clone size: -; V gene: TRBV5-4; D gene: -; CDR3 protein: CASSLNRGSYEQYF; CDR3 DNA: TGTGCCAGCAGCTTAAATCGAGGATCCTACGAGCAGTACTTC
J gene: TRBJ2-3; clone size: -; V gene: TRBV7-8; D gene: -; CDR3 protein: CASSLAGREDTQYF; CDR3 DNA: TGTGCCAGCAGCTTAGCGGGGCGCGAAGATACGCAGTATTTT
J gene: TRBJ2-7; clone size: once; V gene: TRBV11-2; D gene: -; CDR3 protein: CASSLGLDTYEQYF; CDR3 DNA: TGTGCCAGCAGCTTAGGACTAGACACCTACGAGCAGTACTTC
J gene: TRBJ2-1; clone size: -; V gene: TRBV5-1; D gene: -; CDR3 protein: CASSPGLSVGEQFF; CDR3 DNA: TGCGCCAGCAGCCCCGGACTATCCGTAGGGGAGCAGTTCTTC
J gene: TRBJ1-5; clone size: -; V gene: TRBV5-1; D gene: TRBD1; CDR3 protein: CASRSGTGDYQPQHF; CDR3 DNA: TGCGCCAGCAGATCCGGGACAGGGGATTATCAGCCCCAGCATTTT
J gene: TRBJ2-1; clone size: -; V gene: TRBV4-1; D gene: TRBD2; CDR3 protein: CASTQGVGTSGRVGQFF; CDR3 DNA: TGCGCCAGCACCCAAGGAGTTGGGACTAGCGGGAGGGTGGGGCAGTTCTTC
J gene: TRBJ1-5; clone size: -; V gene: TRBV18; D gene: TRBD1; CDR3 protein: CASSPNRDSGQPQHF; CDR3 DNA: TGTGCCAGCTCACCAAATCGGGACAGCGGTCAGCCCCAGCATTTT
J gene: TRBJ2-7; clone size: -; V gene: TRBV3-1/TRBV3-2; D gene: -; CDR3 protein: CASSLVAGTYEQYF; CDR3 DNA: TGTGCCAGCAGCCTGGTCGCTGGCACCTACGAGCAGTACTTC
J gene: TRBJ1-2; clone size: once; V gene: TRBV19; D gene: TRBD1; CDR3 protein: CASSILRQGRPGYTF; CDR3 DNA: TGTGCCAGTAGTATTCTTAGACAGGGGAGACCTGGCTACACCTTC
J gene: TRBJ2-7; clone size: -; V gene: TRBV5-1; D gene: TRBD1; CDR3 protein: CASNVGGGFSYEQYF; CDR3 DNA: TGCGCCAGCAACGTAGGGGGCGGGTTCTCCTACGAGCAGTACTTC
J gene: TRBJ2-1; clone size: -; V gene: TRBV24-1; D gene: TRBD2; CDR3 protein: CATSNPGTSGNVEQFF; CDR3 DNA: TGTGCCACCAGTAACCCAGGGACTAGCGGGAATGTTGAGCAGTTCTTC
J gene: TRBJ1-2; clone size: -; V gene: TRBV18; D gene: -; CDR3 protein: CASPPRTETRSLYGYTF; CDR3 DNA: TGTGCCAGCCCACCGAGGACAGAAACCCGATCACTCTATGGCTACACCTTC
J gene: TRBJ2-1; clone size: -; V gene: TRBV20-1; D gene: TRBD2; CDR3 protein: CSASPAGGPAYNEQFF; CDR3 DNA: TGCAGTGCTAGTCCAGCGGGAGGGCCCGCCTACAATGAGCAGTTCTTC
J gene: TRBJ1-2; clone size: once; V gene: TRBV30; D gene: TRBD1; CDR3 protein: CAWSRPGTVSNGYTF; CDR3 DNA: TGTGCCTGGAGCCGTCCCGGGACAGTTTCGAATGGCTACACCTTC
J gene: TRBJ1-2; clone size: -; V gene: TRBV19; D gene: TRBD1; CDR3 protein: CASSIELQGGPSYGYTF; CDR3 DNA: TGTGCCAGTAGTATAGAGCTGCAGGGGGGCCCTTCCTATGGCTACACCTTC
J gene: TRBJ1-2; clone size: -; V gene: TRBV11-2; D gene: -; CDR3 protein: CASSSTFGGSYGYTF; CDR3 DNA: TGTGCCAGCAGCTCTACCTTTGGAGGGAGCTATGGCTACACCTTC
J gene: TRBJ1-4; clone size: -; V gene: TRBV6-5; D gene: -; CDR3 protein: CASSGRRGNEKLFF; CDR3 DNA: TGTGCCAGCAGCGGGAGGAGGGGAAATGAAAAACTGTTTTTT
J gene: TRBJ2-7; clone size: -; V gene: TRBV10-1; D gene: -; CDR3 protein: CASSESGEDEQYF; CDR3 DNA: TGCGCCAGCAGTGAGTCGGGGGAGGACGAGCAGTACTTC
J gene: TRBJ2-5; clone size: -; V gene: TRBV28; D gene: -; CDR3 protein: CASSLRTGWQETQYF; CDR3 DNA: TGTGCCAGCAGTCTCAGAACAGGGTGGCAAGAGACCCAGTACTTC
J gene: TRBJ2-2; clone size: -; V gene: TRBV2; D gene: -; CDR3 protein: CASRRQMTGELFF; CDR3 DNA: TGTGCCAGCCGAAGACAGATGACCGGGGAGCTGTTTTTT
J gene: TRBJ2-3; clone size: -; V gene: TRBV19; D gene: -; CDR3 protein: CASSIGGSGFTDTQYF; CDR3 DNA: TGTGCCAGTAGTATCGGAGGGAGCGGATTCACAGATACGCAGTATTTT
J gene: TRBJ1-5; clone size: -; V gene: TRBV24-1; D gene: -; CDR3 protein: CATSEASGVNQPQHF; CDR3 DNA: TGTGCCACCAGTGAGGCATCAGGGGTTAATCAGCCCCAGCATTTT
J gene: TRBJ2-2; clone size: -; V gene: TRBV11-3; D gene: -; CDR3 protein: CASSLVSLTTGELFF; CDR3 DNA: TGTGCCAGCAGCTTAGTATCGCTGACAACCGGGGAGCTGTTTTTT
J gene: TRBJ1-2; clone size: once; V gene: TRBV19; D gene: -; CDR3 protein: CASTPMGSPGFGYTF; CDR3 DNA: TGTGCCAGCACCCCAATGGGGTCCCCAGGGTTCGGCTACACCTTC
J gene: TRBJ1-2; clone size: -; V gene: TRBV19; D gene: TRBD1; CDR3 protein: CASSIIGTGGRRDGYTF; CDR3 DNA: TGTGCCAGTAGTATAATTGGGACAGGGGGAAGGCGAGATGGCTACACCTTC
J gene: TRBJ2-3; clone size: -; V gene: TRBV7-3; D gene: -; CDR3 protein: CASSLTAGSADTQYF; CDR3 DNA: TGTGCCAGCAGCTTAACGGCAGGGTCCGCAGATACGCAGTATTTT
J gene: TRBJ2-7; clone size: -; V gene: TRBV11-3; D gene: -; CDR3 protein: CASSLTIYEQYF; CDR3 DNA: TGTGCCAGCAGCTTAACAATTTACGAGCAGTACTTC
J gene: TRBJ1-3; clone size: -; V gene: TRBV12-3/TRBV12-4; D gene: -; CDR3 protein: CASRTASGNTIYF; CDR3 DNA: TGTGCCAGCAGGACAGCCTCTGGAAACACCATATATTTT
J gene: TRBJ2-7; clone size: -; V gene: TRBV19; D gene: TRBD1; CDR3 protein: CASSDRDRGSYEQYF; CDR3 DNA: TGTGCCAGTAGTGACCGGGACAGGGGCTCCTACGAGCAGTACTTC
J gene: TRBJ1-1; clone size: -; V gene: TRBV5-6; D gene: TRBD1; CDR3 protein: CASSVNRGFSEAFF; CDR3 DNA: TGTGCCAGCAGCGTTAACAGGGGGTTCTCTGAAGCTTTCTTT
J gene: TRBJ1-2; clone size: -; V gene: TRBV2; D gene: -; CDR3 protein: CASRVGGNYGYTF; CDR3 DNA: TGTGCCAGCAGGGTTGGAGGGAACTATGGCTACACCTTC
J gene: TRBJ2-3; clone size: -; V gene: TRBV5-1; D gene: TRBD1; CDR3 protein: CASSLTGGWSTDTQYF; CDR3 DNA: TGCGCCAGCAGCTTAACAGGGGGCTGGAGCACAGATACGCAGTATTTT
J gene: TRBJ1-4; clone size: -; V gene: TRBV2; D gene: TRBD1; CDR3 protein: CASNTGVLFDEKLFF; CDR3 DNA: TGTGCCAGCAATACAGGGGTCTTATTCGATGAAAAACTGTTTTTT
J gene: TRBJ1-2; clone size: -; V gene: TRBV9; D gene: -; CDR3 protein: CASSVGDFYGYTF; CDR3 DNA: TGTGCCAGCAGCGTAGGGGACTTCTATGGCTACACCTTC
J gene: TRBJ2-1; clone size: -; V gene: TRBV5-1; D gene: -; CDR3 protein: CASSLGLLYNEQFF; CDR3 DNA: TGCGCCAGCAGCTTGGGACTCCTCTACAATGAGCAGTTCTTC
J gene: TRBJ2-4; clone size: -; V gene: TRBV11-3; D gene: TRBD1; CDR3 protein: CASSLGPGQGARAYF; CDR3 DNA: TGTGCCAGCAGCTTAGGCCCCGGACAGGGGGCAAGGGCCTACTTC
J gene: TRBJ2-7; clone size: -; V gene: TRBV7-9; D gene: TRBD1; CDR3 protein: CASSRGTGGYEQYF; CDR3 DNA: TGTGCCAGCAGCCGGGGGACAGGGGGCTACGAGCAGTACTTC
J gene: TRBJ2-7; clone size: -; V gene: TRBV27; D gene: TRBD2; CDR3 protein: CASGRGSSYEQYF; CDR3 DNA: TGTGCCAGTGGGCGGGGGAGCTCCTACGAGCAGTACTTC
J gene: TRBJ1-3; clone size: once; V gene: TRBV28; D gene: -; CDR3 protein: CASSFSGISGNTIYF; CDR3 DNA: TGTGCCAGCAGTTTCTCCGGGATTTCTGGAAACACCATATATTTT
J gene: TRBJ2-7; clone size: -; V gene: TRBV11-3; D gene: TRBD2; CDR3 protein: CASSYLGGTPAYEQYF; CDR3 DNA: TGTGCCAGCAGCTACTTGGGGGGGACGCCAGCCTACGAGCAGTACTTC
J gene: TRBJ1-1; clone size: once; V gene: TRBV4-2; D gene: TRBD1; CDR3 protein: CASSQALGWTGGDTEAFF; CDR3 DNA: TGTGCCAGCAGCCAAGCCTTGGGTTGGACAGGGGGCGACACTGAAGCTTTCTTT
J gene: TRBJ1-1; clone size: -; V gene: TRBV27; D gene: TRBD1; CDR3 protein: CASSLTGGDTEAFF; CDR3 DNA: TGTGCCAGCAGTTTAACAGGGGGGGACACTGAAGCTTTCTTT
J gene: TRBJ2-7; clone size: -; V gene: TRBV3-1/TRBV3-2; D gene: TRBD2; CDR3 protein: CASSHGLGYEQYF; CDR3 DNA: TGTGCCAGCAGCCACGGACTAGGCTACGAGCAGTACTTC
J gene: TRBJ2-7; clone size: -; V gene: TRBV6-2/TRBV6-3; D gene: TRBD2; CDR3 protein: CASSYSGYSSYEQYF; CDR3 DNA: TGTGCCAGCAGTTATAGCGGGTACAGCTCCTACGAGCAGTACTTC
J gene: TRBJ2-1; clone size: -; V gene: TRBV29-1; D gene: TRBD2; CDR3 protein: CSVEKRLAEGGEQFF; CDR3 DNA: TGCAGCGTTGAAAAAAGACTAGCGGAAGGAGGGGAGCAGTTCTTC
J gene: TRBJ1-1; clone size: -; V gene: TRBV6-5; D gene: -; CDR3 protein: CASSYWGVGDTEAFF; CDR3 DNA: TGTGCCAGCAGTTATTGGGGGGTCGGGGACACTGAAGCTTTCTTT
J gene: TRBJ2-3; clone size: once; V gene: TRBV24-1; D gene: -; CDR3 protein: CATSDPQGFSDTQYF; CDR3 DNA: TGTGCCACCAGTGATCCCCAGGGATTTTCAGATACGCAGTATTTT
J gene: TRBJ2-1; clone size: -; V gene: TRBV4-2; D gene: TRBD2; CDR3 protein: CASSQVSSGRVNEQFF; CDR3 DNA: TGTGCCAGCAGCCAAGTATCCAGCGGGAGGGTTAATGAGCAGTTCTTC
J gene: TRBJ1-5; clone size: -; V gene: TRBV6-5; D gene: -; CDR3 protein: CASSSRSNQPQHF; CDR3 DNA: TGTGCCAGCAGCTCCAGGAGCAATCAGCCCCAGCATTTT
J gene: TRBJ2-2; clone size: once; V gene: TRBV9; D gene: TRBD2; CDR3 protein: CASSAPIELAGGVTGELFF; CDR3 DNA: TGTGCCAGCAGCGCCCCCATCGAACTAGCGGGAGGGGTCACCGGGGAGCTGTTTTTT
J gene: TRBJ2-7; clone size: -; V gene: TRBV7-7; D gene: TRBD2; CDR3 protein: CASSLGLGGRLLIYEQYF; CDR3 DNA: TGTGCTAGCAGCTTAGGATTAGGCGGGAGGTTGCTAATCTACGAGCAGTACTTC
J gene: TRBJ2-2; clone size: -; V gene: TRBV3-1/TRBV3-2; D gene: TRBD1; CDR3 protein: CASSQGQGIAGELFF; CDR3 DNA: TGTGCCAGCAGCCAAGGACAGGGTATCGCCGGGGAGCTGTTTTTT
J gene: TRBJ2-1; clone size: -; V gene: TRBV3-1/TRBV3-2; D gene: -; CDR3 protein: CASSQRGREGPNEQFF; CDR3 DNA: TGTGCCAGCAGCCAGAGGGGGAGGGAGGGCCCTAATGAGCAGTTCTTC